This paragraph reports one TCR beta chain. The data derive from a study of blood T cell repertoires in COVID-19. Study-level background: Both acute and convalescent COVID-19 samples were obtained from the United States, Italy and Spain. T cells, B-cell-depleted T cells, or PBMCs provided the cDNA or gDNA that served as material.

Trimming left V 3 bases short and J 6 bases short, with 15 bases between. Germline V gene sequence: CDR1 KGHSH, CDR2 LQKENI. The CDR3 covers 15 residues. Authors' processing steps: Estimated nucleated cell counts came from reference gene primer amplification. This table comes from immunoSEQ multiplex PCR, and its TCRdb copy is limited to in-frame clones, with some not included. D and trimming were read from the DNA, whereas the V and J calls and clone size are those reported in that table. The sample contains 100,000 to 120,000 clones, roughly 85% of which appear only once. This TCR was sampled from a human donor in a cohort sampled during active COVID-19. The sample consisted of peripheral blood. This chain uses TRBV18 with TRBJ2-4; possible D gene TRBD1, 6 bases. The CDR3 DNA follows: TGTGCCAGCTCACCTTACCGGGACACGGTAAACATTCAGTACTTC. Its translation: CASSPYRDTVNIQYF.